The rows below give T cell receptor beta chains drawn from one sample of a study of blood T cell repertoires in COVID-19. The protocol was immunoSEQ multiplex PCR, while the TCRdb copy is restricted to in-frame clones and leaves out a portion. The sample has around 120,000 clones; roughly 81% are singletons. The sample taken for sequencing was peripheral blood. These receptors were obtained from a human donor in a cohort sampled during active COVID-19. Each CDR3 is given with its conserved first and last residue. A D gene is named only where the DNA matches it firmly. Size is stated for part of the rows, as once, few or many counts, or as a class when the clone is expanded.

clone_size d_call j_call v_call cdr3_length cdr3_aa cdr3_nt
few NA TRBJ1-5 TRBV30 15 CAWSHDTHSNQPQHF TGTGCCTGGAGTCATGACACGCATAGCAATCAGCCCCAGCATTTT
NA NA TRBJ1-6 TRBV4-1 17 CASSQEGGAETFSPLHF TGCGCCAGCAGCCAAGAAGGGGGGGCAGAAACCTTCTCACCCCTCCACTTT
NA TRBD2 TRBJ2-5 TRBV6-1 14 CASSEWGGVETQYF TGTGCCAGCAGTGAATGGGGAGGGGTAGAGACCCAGTACTTC
NA TRBD2 TRBJ2-7 TRBV9 14 CASSAGTSPYEQYF TGTGCCAGCAGCGCCGGGACTAGTCCGTACGAGCAGTACTTC
NA TRBD2 TRBJ2-7 TRBV20-1 14 CSASVASGLYEQYF TGCAGTGCTAGTGTGGCTAGCGGACTATACGAGCAGTACTTC
NA TRBD2 TRBJ2-3 TRBV7-2 15 CASSLIGGATDTQYF TGTGCCAGCAGCTTAATCGGGGGGGCCACAGATACGCAGTATTTT
once NA TRBJ2-7 TRBV29-1 12 CSVELAGYEQYF TGCAGCGTTGAATTGGCAGGCTACGAGCAGTACTTC
NA TRBD2 TRBJ2-1 TRBV2 15 CASSLSTSGVNEQFF TGTGCCAGCAGTCTCTCGACTAGCGGGGTCAATGAGCAGTTCTTC
NA TRBD2 TRBJ2-7 TRBV30 16 CAWSVGSLAGGYEQYF TGTGCCTGGAGTGTAGGGTCCCTAGCGGGAGGTTACGAGCAGTACTTC
NA NA TRBJ2-1 TRBV7-8 12 CASSLDREGEFF TGTGCCAGCAGCTTAGACCGTGAAGGAGAGTTCTTC
NA TRBD2 TRBJ2-7 TRBV5-6 13 CASSLRGGREQYF TGTGCCAGCAGCTTGAGGGGAGGGCGCGAGCAGTACTTC
NA NA TRBJ2-1 TRBV2 10 CASEGNEQFF TGTGCCAGCGAGGGCAATGAGCAGTTCTTC
NA NA TRBJ1-1 TRBV9 13 CASSVEGDTEAFF TGTGCCAGCAGCGTAGAGGGGGACACTGAAGCTTTCTTT
NA TRBD2 TRBJ2-7 TRBV11-2 15 CASRYSGRAGNEQYF TGTGCCAGCAGATATAGCGGGAGGGCCGGAAACGAGCAGTACTTC
NA TRBD2 TRBJ2-2 TRBV7-2 17 CASSLTAAGGNTGELFF TGTGCCAGCAGCTTAACCGCGGCGGGGGGGAACACCGGGGAGCTGTTTTTT
NA TRBD2 TRBJ2-1 TRBV10-3 12 CATAGGGNEQFF TGTGCCACGGCGGGAGGGGGAAATGAGCAGTTCTTC
once TRBD1 TRBJ2-4 TRBV2 13 CASRTGGGNIQYF TGTGCCAGCAGGACAGGGGGGGGAAACATTCAGTACTTC
NA TRBD2 TRBJ2-1 TRBV6-1 20 CASSEKSPSGGALSYNEQFF TGTGCCAGCAGTGAAAAGTCACCTAGCGGGGGGGCCCTTTCCTACAATGAGCAGTTCTTC
NA TRBD2 TRBJ2-3 TRBV7-2 15 CASSLGLAGTDTQYF TGTGCCAGCAGCTTAGGACTAGCGGGGACAGATACGCAGTATTTT
NA NA TRBJ1-2 TRBV9 15 CASSIFAGANYGYTF TGTGCCAGCAGCATCTTCGCGGGGGCGAACTATGGCTACACCTTC
NA TRBD1 TRBJ1-1 TRBV25-1 14 CASSAHRGTTEAFF TGTGCCAGCAGTGCCCACAGGGGGACCACTGAAGCTTTCTTT
NA TRBD1 TRBJ1-3 TRBV28 24 CASSLSGISNRIGTAESSGNTIYF TGTGCCAGCAGTTTATCGGGGATTTCGAATCGTATCGGGACAGCTGAGAGCTCTGGAAACACCATATATTTT
NA TRBD2 TRBJ2-5 TRBV5-1 17 CASSLTSGRAVIETQYF TGCGCCAGCAGCTTAACTAGCGGGAGGGCCGTAATAGAGACCCAGTACTTC
NA TRBD2 TRBJ2-7 TRBV28 16 CASSLGTSGRLAEQYF TGTGCCAGCAGTTTAGGGACTAGCGGGAGATTAGCCGAGCAGTACTTC
NA TRBD1 TRBJ1-4 TRBV6-4 15 CASSDWGGGGEKLFF TGTGCCAGCAGTGACTGGGGCGGAGGGGGCGAAAAACTGTTTTTT
NA TRBD2 TRBJ2-3 TRBV24-1 17 CATSGEGLAGNTDTQYF TGTGCCACCAGTGGCGAAGGCCTAGCGGGAAACACAGATACGCAGTATTTT
NA NA TRBJ1-3 TRBV6-5 15 CASRSGILSGNTIYF TGTGCCAGCAGATCAGGGATCCTCTCTGGAAACACCATATATTTT
NA TRBD1 TRBJ2-3 TRBV24-1 17 CATSPAGQGTDTDTQYF TGTGCCACCAGCCCTGCAGGACAGGGGACCGACACAGATACGCAGTATTTT
NA NA TRBJ1-2 TRBV24-1 15 CATSDPTAGFFGYTF TGTGCCACCAGTGACCCGACGGCAGGGTTTTTTGGCTACACCTTC
NA TRBD1 TRBJ2-7 TRBV5-4 16 CASSLKGWTGYYEQYF TGTGCCAGCAGCTTGAAGGGTTGGACAGGGTACTACGAGCAGTACTTC
NA TRBD2 TRBJ2-1 TRBV10-3 16 CAIRGSGRSSYNEQFF TGTGCCATCAGGGGGAGCGGGAGGTCTTCCTACAATGAGCAGTTCTTC
NA NA TRBJ1-2 TRBV12-3/TRBV12-4 13 CASRSTVDYGYTF TGTGCCAGCAGATCTACAGTGGACTATGGCTACACCTTC
NA TRBD1 TRBJ2-5 TRBV29-1 12 CSGRTGGETQYF TGCAGCGGCCGGACAGGAGGAGAGACCCAGTACTTC
many TRBD1 TRBJ1-3 TRBV4-2 16 CASSQSTGALWRTIYF TGTGCCAGCAGCCAATCGACAGGGGCCCTTTGGCGCACCATATATTTT
NA TRBD1 TRBJ1-1 TRBV5-8 16 CASSLRDRGSATEAFF TGTGCCAGCAGCTTGCGGGACAGGGGTTCGGCCACTGAAGCTTTCTTT
NA TRBD1 TRBJ2-2 TRBV19 16 CASSIGTGGDTGELFF TGTGCCAGTAGTATCGGGACAGGGGGGGATACCGGGGAGCTGTTTTTT
NA TRBD1 TRBJ2-1 TRBV5-1 15 CASSQGQGAANEQFF TGCGCCAGCAGCCAGGGACAGGGGGCGGCGAATGAGCAGTTCTTC
NA TRBD2 TRBJ2-5 TRBV5-4 16 CASSPSASGRGETQYF TGTGCCAGCAGTCCCTCCGCTAGCGGGAGGGGAGAGACCCAGTACTTC
few NA TRBJ2-7 TRBV9 14 CASSVDGSSYEQYF TGTGCCAGCAGCGTGGACGGGAGCTCCTACGAGCAGTACTTC
NA TRBD1 TRBJ2-3 TRBV7-2 12 CASSFDRGYQYF TGTGCCAGCAGCTTCGACAGGGGCTATCAGTATTTT
NA TRBD1 TRBJ1-1 TRBV18 14 CASSPGQTNTEAFF TGTGCCAGCTCACCGGGACAGACGAACACTGAAGCTTTCTTT
NA NA TRBJ1-2 TRBV18 14 CASSPSAEGYGYTF TGTGCCAGCTCACCATCTGCGGAGGGCTATGGCTACACCTTC
NA TRBD1 TRBJ1-1 TRBV11-2 14 CASSPQGDRTEAFF TGTGCCAGCAGCCCGCAGGGGGATCGCACTGAAGCTTTCTTT
NA NA TRBJ2-4 TRBV4-2 16 CASSQEPHLGKNIQYF TGTGCCAGCAGCCAAGAACCCCATCTAGGCAAAAACATTCAGTACTTC
NA TRBD1 TRBJ1-5 TRBV5-1 14 CASSPTGSNQPQHF TGCGCCAGCAGCCCGACAGGGAGCAATCAGCCCCAGCATTTT
NA TRBD2 TRBJ2-3 TRBV30 15 CAWSDPASGSDTQYF TGTGCCTGGAGTGACCCGGCTAGCGGGAGTGATACGCAGTATTTT
NA TRBD1 TRBJ2-1 TRBV2 15 CASSRPGTGSNEQFF TGTGCCAGCAGCCGACCCGGGACAGGGAGCAATGAGCAGTTCTTC
NA NA TRBJ1-2 TRBV9 14 CASSDTTGYYGYTF TGTGCCAGCAGCGATACTACAGGGTACTATGGCTACACCTTC
NA TRBD2 TRBJ2-1 TRBV3-1/TRBV3-2 17 CASTQKGLAGVYNEQFF TGTGCCAGCACCCAAAAGGGACTAGCGGGTGTCTACAATGAGCAGTTCTTC
NA NA TRBJ1-2 TRBV14 14 CASSPGLGYYGYTF TGTGCCAGCAGCCCTGGACTCGGCTACTATGGCTACACCTTC
NA TRBD1 TRBJ2-3 TRBV28 14 CASSWTGFSDTQYF TGTGCCAGCAGTTGGACAGGGTTTTCAGATACGCAGTATTTT
NA NA TRBJ1-1 TRBV12-3/TRBV12-4 13 CASSSTYRAEAFF TGTGCCAGCAGTTCCACTTACAGGGCTGAAGCTTTCTTT
NA NA TRBJ1-4 TRBV28 12 CASSLSREKLFF TGTGCCAGCAGTTTAAGTCGGGAAAAACTGTTTTTT
NA NA TRBJ2-2 TRBV5-1 17 CASSLEAQGSWTGELFF TGCGCCAGCAGCTTGGAGGCACAGGGATCCTGGACCGGGGAGCTGTTTTTT
NA TRBD1 TRBJ1-2 TRBV29-1 15 CSVLVRTGEMAGYTF TGCAGCGTTTTGGTCCGGACAGGGGAGATGGCTGGCTACACCTTC